This passage covers 25 T cell receptor beta chains from one sample sequenced in a study of T cell responses to AZD1222 COVID-19 vaccine. Repertoires were generated with immunoSEQ multiplex PCR, while TCRdb's copy carries only in-frame clones and drops some. Of more than 95,000 clones listed, 65% to 90% were seen once; the top ten hold about 27%. This specimen was peripheral blood, taken 28 days after the second AZD1222 dose. The receptors come from an adult who received the AZD1222 COVID-19 vaccine.

On this clone itself: Sequence at one end of the junction differs from germline and may be a read error. The chain joins TRBV5-4 to TRBJ2-2, with a tentative D call TRBD1 (6 bases). This CDR3 spans 14 amino acids. In germline, CDR1 is SGHNT, CDR2 YYREEE (reference sequence). In DNA form, the CDR3 reads TGTGCCAGCAGCCTAGGACAGAACGCCGGGGAGCTGTTTTTT. It codes for CASSLGQNAGELFF.

This clone was counted at least ten times. Written as DNA, the CDR3 is TGCGCCAGCTCCTTAGGGCTAAGCAATGAGCAGTTCTTC. It encodes CASSLGLSNEQFF. J is TRBJ2-1 and V is TRBV10-1; D is unresolved. Germline V CDR1 and CDR2: WNHNN, SYGVQD (reference sequence). This CDR3 is 13 amino acids long. V gave up 8 bases and J gave up 6 bases, with 14 bases separating them.

The chain has TRBV5-5 and TRBJ2-7; D is perhaps TRBD1 (6 bases). Germline CDR1 and CDR2: SGHKS and YYEKEE (reference sequence). The V end was cut by 6 bases, the J end by 3 bases, with 16 bases between. The length of the CDR3 is 14 residues. The CDR3 reads CASNRQALGYEQYF. CDR3 nucleotide sequence: TGTGCCAGCAACCGACAGGCCCTGGGCTACGAGCAGTACTTC.

This chain links TRBV19 with TRBJ2-4, with 7 nucleotides matching TRBD2. The CDR3 loop spans 16 amino acids. The V gene's germline CDR1 is LNHDA and CDR2 SQIVND (reference sequence). V lost 4 bases and J lost 2; bases outside the gene matches: 8. This CDR3 reads CASSSGGDRSKNIQYF. CDR3 bases: TGTGCCAGTAGTAGTGGGGGGGACCGATCCAAAAACATTCAGTACTTC.

This clone was found a few times. The CDR3 sequence: CASSTSGGYNEQFF. The CDR3 nucleotides are TGCGCCAGCAGCACTAGCGGGGGTTACAATGAGCAGTTCTTC. The chain is built from TRBV10-2 and TRBJ2-1; TRBD2 aligns across 11 bases. From germline, CDR1 is WSHSY and CDR2 SAAADI. CDR3 length: 14 residues. The ends lost 6 bases at V and 4 bases at J; junction bases unmatched: 2.

This rearrangement joins TRBV5-4 to TRBJ2-1; 7 nucleotides line up with TRBD2. V was pared by 5 bases and J by 0 bases, with 5 bases of the junction left unmatched. The CDR3 totals 15 residues. Germline V gives CDR1 SGHNT, CDR2 YYREEE (reference sequence). The CDR3 loop reads CASRTGGSSYNEQFF. The CDR3 nucleotides read TGTGCCAGCAGAACTGGCGGGAGCTCCTACAATGAGCAGTTCTTC.

This clone was recorded only once. This sequence joins TRBV9 and TRBJ2-3, with D possibly being TRBD1 (5 bases). The CDR3 covers 16 residues. Germline V lookup: CDR1 SGDLS, CDR2 YYNGEE. Between the trimmed V and J ends, which lost 4 bases and 1 base, there was a span of 16 bases. CDR3 amino acids: CASSRFSQGRTDTQYF. In nucleotides, the CDR3 is TGTGCCAGCAGCCGCTTCTCCCAGGGCCGCACAGATACGCAGTATTTT. Drawing the rest from reference TRBV9 and TRBJ2-3, the complete variable domain is DSGVTQTPKHLITATGQRVTLRCSPRSGDLSVYWYQQSLDQGLQFLIQYYNGEERAKGNILERFSAQQFPDLHSELNLSSLELGDSALYFCASSRFSQGRTDTQYFGPGTRLTVL.

This clone came up once. The V gene is TRBV3-1 (or the pseudogene TRBV3-2), the J gene TRBJ1-1; tentatively, D is TRBD1 (5 bases). CDR3 size: 13 residues. The V gene's germline CDR1 is LGHDT and CDR2 YNNKEL (reference sequence). Between the trimmed V and J ends, which lost 4 bases and 5 bases, there was a span of 11 bases. Written as DNA, the CDR3 is TGTGCCAGCAGCCGAGGGACCTCTACTGAAGCTTTCTTT. Amino acid sequence: CASSRGTSTEAFF.

This clone was observed a few times. J is TRBJ1-2 and V is TRBV3-1 (or the pseudogene TRBV3-2), with D maybe TRBD1 (6 bases). CDR3 length: 15 amino acids. Germline loops: CDR1 LGHDT, CDR2 YNNKEL (reference sequence). Trimming shortened V by 4 bases and J by 7 bases, and 19 bases separated the two germline ends. CDR3 nucleotide sequence: TGTGCCAGCAGCCCCCGGGAGGGGGTAATCGGTGGCTACACCTTC. Translating it yields CASSPREGVIGGYTF.

V and J are TRBV6-2 or TRBV6-3 and TRBJ1-1; D call uncertain. Germline CDR1 MNHEY, CDR2 SVGEGT. The CDR3 runs to 11 residues. The V and J ends lost 1 base and 11 bases respectively, with 8 bases between them. The CDR3 reads CASSYFAGAFF. CDR3 sequence (DNA): TGTGCCAGCAGTTACTTCGCTGGGGCTTTCTTT.

The chain employs TRBV7-9 and TRBJ1-1; D is unclear. V lost 1 base to trimming and J lost 10 bases, with 7 bases between them. Germline CDR1 is SEHNR and CDR2 is FQNEAQ (reference sequence). CDR3 length: 11 residues. The CDR3 nucleotides read TGTGCCAGCAGCTTAGAGGTATCAGCTTTCTTT. This codes for CASSLEVSAFF.

This rearrangement joins TRBV6-6 to TRBJ1-3; D gene uncertain. V dropped 6 bases and J dropped 0 bases, with 12 bases sitting between them. The germline gives CDR1 MNHNY, CDR2 SVGAGI (reference sequence). The CDR3 covers 15 residues. CDR3 DNA: TGTGCCAGCAGAGCGACAAGTAGCTCTGGAAACACCATATATTTT. Encoded protein: CASRATSSSGNTIYF.

The chain employs TRBV6-5 and TRBJ1-2, with no clear D. This CDR3 has 13 residues. V shed 5 bases and J shed 6 bases, with 13 bases lying between them. Germline assignment: CDR1 MNHEY and CDR2 SVGAGI. In nucleotides, the CDR3 is TGTGCCAGCAGTCTACCCTTGGTGGATGGCTACACCTTC. Translating it yields CASSLPLVDGYTF.

The V call is TRBV5-1, the J call TRBJ1-1; D ambiguous. Per the germline V gene, CDR1 is SGHRS and CDR2 is YFSETQ. The CDR3 sequence is 12 residues long. The V gene lost 5 bases and the J gene lost 4 bases, with 9 bases spanning the gap. The CDR3 here is CASRGGSTEAFF. The DNA of the CDR3 is TGCGCCAGCAGGGGAGGGAGCACTGAAGCTTTCTTT.

The chain joins TRBV3-1 (or the pseudogene TRBV3-2) to TRBJ2-7; possible D gene TRBD2, 6 bases. Germline CDR1 is LGHDT and CDR2 is YNNKEL (reference sequence). V was cut by 1 base and J by 4 bases, with 17 bases left in between. This CDR3 region has 16 residues. The CDR3 nucleotides are TGTGCCAGCAGCCAAGGGCGGGGCATCCGACAGTACGAGCAGTACTTC. Its protein product is CASSQGRGIRQYEQYF.

J is TRBJ1-5 and V is TRBV24-1, with TRBD1 as a possible D gene (6 bases). V shed 3 bases and J shed 5 bases, with 19 bases lying between them. The CDR3 sequence is 17 residues long. Germline CDR1 is KGHDR and CDR2 is SFDVKD. The CDR3 region has the DNA TGTGCCACCAGTGATCCTTCAGAACAGGGTATGGATCAGCCCCAGCATTTT. Amino acid sequence: CATSDPSEQGMDQPQHF.

The chain couples TRBV12-3 or TRBV12-4 to TRBJ1-1; D is ambiguous. Between the trimmed V and J ends, which lost 3 bases and 1 base, there was a span of 3 bases. This CDR3 has 12 amino acids. The CDR3 here is CASSFKNTEAFF. CDR3 in DNA: TGTGCCAGCAGTTTCAAGAACACTGAAGCTTTCTTT.

The chain recombines TRBV15 with TRBJ1-1, with D possibly being TRBD1 (6 bases). Germline assignment: CDR1 LNHNV and CDR2 YYDKDF (reference sequence). V was clipped by 5 bases and J by 4 bases, with 14 bases between them. The CDR3 extends over 14 amino acids. The CDR3 spells CATSPRQEGTEAFF. CDR3 in DNA: TGTGCCACCAGCCCTAGACAGGAAGGCACTGAAGCTTTCTTT.

V is TRBV6-6 and J is TRBJ1-4; D not certain. This CDR3 has 14 residues. CDR1 is MNHNY and CDR2 is SVGAGI in the germline V gene (reference sequence). V lost 6 bases to trimming and J lost 2 bases, with 10 bases between them. The CDR3 sequence: CASRSGYTNEKLFF. As DNA, the CDR3 is TGTGCCAGCAGATCGGGATACACTAATGAAAAACTGTTTTTT.

The rearrangement links TRBV7-9 to TRBJ2-5; D might be TRBD2 (5 bases). The germline V and J ends were trimmed by 8 bases and 5 bases, with 18 bases remaining between them. The CDR3 has 14 amino acids. Germline V lookup: CDR1 SEHNR, CDR2 FQNEAQ (reference sequence). CDR3 protein: CASSSSGRSETQYF. CDR3 sequence (DNA): TGTGCCAGCTCCTCCTCGGGAAGAAGCGAGACCCAGTACTTC.

This chain links TRBV4-1 with TRBJ2-4, with D possibly being TRBD1 (5 bases). The CDR3 totals 15 residues. Germline values: CDR1 MGHRA, CDR2 YSYEKL. The germline V and J ends were trimmed by 2 bases and 0 bases, with 8 bases remaining between them. The DNA for the CDR3 is TGCGCCAGCAGCCAATCAGGGCTAGCCAAAAACATTCAGTACTTC. Translated: CASSQSGLAKNIQYF.

The V gene is TRBV6-1, the J gene TRBJ1-6, with D unresolved. V lost 2 bases and J lost 7, with 9 bases in between. CDR3 length equals 14 residues. CDR1 MNHNS and CDR2 SASEGT come from the germline V gene. CDR3 sequence (DNA): TGTGCCAGCAGTGAACGTACAGAGAATTCACCCCTCCACTTT. It encodes CASSERTENSPLHF.

The chain employs TRBV3-1 (or the pseudogene TRBV3-2) and TRBJ2-5; D is unresolved. V dropped 1 base and J dropped 2 bases, with 14 bases sitting between them. From germline, CDR1 is LGHDT and CDR2 YNNKEL (reference sequence). The CDR3 loop spans 16 amino acids. CDR3 sequence: CASSQGRPIQQETQYF. CDR3 nucleotide sequence: TGTGCCAGCAGCCAAGGTCGTCCGATTCAACAAGAGACCCAGTACTTC.

This clone was seen more than once but under ten times. Other DNA variants within this sample encode the same CDR3. J is TRBJ1-1 and V is TRBV7-9, with a weak D call TRBD1 (5 bases). Trimming removed 3 bases at V and 8 bases at J, with 10 bases between. The CDR3 is 12 residues long. Per the germline V gene, CDR1 is SEHNR and CDR2 is FQNEAQ (reference sequence). CDR3 nucleotides: TGTGCCAGCAGCTTGAGGGGCGCAGAAGCTTTCTTT. Protein product: CASSLRGAEAFF.

This clone has a single count. The chain uses TRBV10-3 and TRBJ2-2, with 7 bases lining up with TRBD2. The CDR3 sequence is 14 residues long. Germline assignment: CDR1 ENHRY and CDR2 SYGVKD. J lost 3 bases, V lost 6 bases, and 4 bases had no gene match. The chain's CDR3 is CAIRGGRDTGELFF. The DNA of the CDR3 is TGTGCCATCAGGGGAGGGAGGGACACCGGGGAGCTGTTTTTT.